This TCR beta chain came from a study of blood T cell repertoires in COVID-19. Original analysis: Nucleated cell number was recorded as an estimate derived from reference gene primer amplification. Sequencing was performed with immunoSEQ multiplex PCR; in TCRdb, only in-frame clones are kept and a portion is missing. V, J and clone size reflect that table, while D and trimming were determined from the DNA. Among roughly 330,000 clones, approximately 90% were seen once, and the ten largest hold approximately 9.9%. Patients from Seattle were sampled longitudinally, starting during active infection. Germline V gene data show CDR1 as MDHEN and CDR2 as SYDVKM. V dropped 4 bases and J dropped 4; count of bases not matched to a gene: 19. The CDR3 covers 19 residues.

The chain carries TRBV28 and TRBJ1-2, with TRBD1 matching over 9 bases. The sample comprised peripheral blood. The receptor was derived from a young man with COVID-19, enrolled during active disease. DNA for the CDR3: TGTGCCAGCAGTTCCGCTTCCGGGACAGGGTCCGGCCGGGGCTATGGCTACACCTTC. The encoded protein is CASSSASGTGSGRGYGYTF.